These 26 T cell receptor beta chains were all obtained from the same sample, sequenced in a study of siplizumab effects on memory and regulatory T cells (dated by TCRdb to the late 2010s). The library was generated by the immunoSEQ multiplex PCR assay. TCRdb obtained this table from immuneACCESS and retained in-frame rearrangements with V and J assigned. These tables miss some clones; where compared with another copy, unresolved V genes account for less than half of the shortfall, and the remainder is unexplained. Within this sample are 100,000 or so clones, with about 91% of them counted one time only. About 2.4% of the sample is taken by the ten largest. Sequencing was carried out using CD4+ T cells sorted from blood. The origin of the receptors is a human donor in good health. Some clones in this sample may be carry-over from other donors' samples.

In regard to this clone: At one end, the junction sequence differs from germline, possibly due to a read error. This sequence joins TRBV28 and TRBJ2-5; D may be TRBD2 (6 bases). The V gene's germline CDR1 is MDHEN and CDR2 SYDVKM. CDR3 length equals 13 residues. The CDR3: CASRGGSGETRYF. The DNA for the CDR3 is TGTGCCAGCAGGGGCGGTTCGGGAGAGACCCGGTACTTC.

The chain recombines TRBV7-4 with TRBJ2-6; no clear D. The CDR3 has 18 residues. Germline values: CDR1 SGHVT, CDR2 SQSDAQ. Trimming left V 5 bases short and J 5 bases short, with 22 bases between. CDR3 nucleotide sequence: TGTGCCAGCAGCAGGAATCCCAGCTCACAAAGTCGGGCCAACGTCCTGACTTTC. Protein product: CASSRNPSSQSRANVLTF.

V gene TRBV19 combines with J gene TRBJ2-1; TRBD2 matches 8 bases. Unmatched junction bases numbered 6, after V lost 5 bases and J lost 0 bases. Germline lookup yields CDR1 LNHDA and CDR2 SQIVND (reference sequence). CDR3 length: 16 amino acids. As DNA, the CDR3 is TGTGCCAGTAGTCCTAGCGGGCTGAGCTCCTACAATGAGCAGTTCTTC. This encodes CASSPSGLSSYNEQFF.

The chain has TRBV29-1 and TRBJ2-3; tentative D call: TRBD1 (6 bases). CDR1 is SQVTM and CDR2 is ANQGSEA in the germline V gene. V was trimmed by 8 bases and J by 2 bases, leaving 14 bases between them. This CDR3 contains 13 residues. The CDR3 sequence is CSLRAGATDTQYF. Here the CDR3 DNA reads TGCAGCCTGAGGGCAGGGGCCACAGATACGCAGTATTTT.

The chain uses TRBV7-9 and TRBJ2-7; no definite D call. The CDR3 has 12 amino acids. Germline V CDR1 and CDR2: SEHNR, FQNEAQ (reference sequence). The V gene lost 2 bases and the J gene lost 5 bases, with 7 bases spanning the gap. The CDR3 nucleotides read TGTGCCAGCAGCTTAACCTTCCACGAGCAGTACTTC. Its translation: CASSLTFHEQYF.

This chain connects TRBV30 to TRBJ1-1; D call uncertain. Looked up from germline, CDR1 is GTSNPN and CDR2 is SVGIG (reference sequence). The CDR3 length is 14 residues. The V end was cut by 5 bases, the J end by 0 bases, with 13 bases between. CDR3 sequence reads: CAWSPDTLNTEAFF. CDR3 coding DNA: TGTGCCTGGTCGCCCGATACATTGAACACTGAAGCTTTCTTT.

This sequence joins TRBV19 and TRBJ2-7; D is unclear. CDR1 is LNHDA, CDR2 SQIVND, per germline (reference sequence). V was shortened by 3 bases and J by 4 bases, with 25 bases between the two germline ends. This CDR3 region has 18 residues. As DNA, the CDR3 is TGTGCCAGTAGTATTGGGCACAGCCGACCAGACCTAATATACGAGCAGTACTTC. Translation gives CASSIGHSRPDLIYEQYF.

V gene TRBV5-1 combines with J gene TRBJ2-3; TRBD2 agrees at 8 bases. J lost 3 bases, V lost 4 bases, and 4 bases had no gene match. Germline V gives CDR1 SGHRS, CDR2 YFSETQ. There are 14 residues in the CDR3. For the CDR3, the DNA is TGCGCCAGCAGCGCGGGACTAGAGACAGATACGCAGTATTTT. This sequence encodes CASSAGLETDTQYF.

In this sample, this clone turned up once. This chain uses TRBV4-2 with TRBJ2-7; 14 bases fit TRBD2. CDR3 length equals 20 residues. V shed 3 bases, J shed 0 bases, and the junction held 13 bases outside the gene matches. Germline loops: CDR1 LGHNA, CDR2 YNFKEQ. CDR3 protein: CASSQGTPGLAGVASYEQYF. In DNA form, the CDR3 reads TGTGCCAGCAGCCAGGGGACTCCGGGACTAGCGGGAGTGGCCTCCTACGAGCAGTACTTC.

J is TRBJ2-1 and V is TRBV11-3; 14 nucleotides line up with TRBD2. Germline V lookup: CDR1 SGHNT, CDR2 YENEEA. The trim removed 1 base at V and 10 bases at J, leaving 6 bases unmatched. The CDR3 extends over 16 amino acids. In DNA form, the CDR3 reads TGTGCCAGCAGCTTAGGGGCGGGACTAGCGGGAGACGAGCAGTTCTTC. Protein: CASSLGAGLAGDEQFF. Combining the CDR3 with reference TRBV11-3 and TRBJ2-1 gives the whole variable domain EAGVVQSPRYKIIEKKQPVAFWCNPISGHNTLYWYLQNLGQGPELLIRYENEEAVDDSQLPKDRFSAERLKGVDSTLKIQPAELGDSAVYLCASSLGAGLAGDEQFFGPGTRLTVL.

The chain carries TRBV18 and TRBJ2-7, with TRBD2 matching over 11 bases. There are 16 residues in the CDR3. Losses at the gene ends were 0 bases for V and 6 bases for J; bases not matched to a gene: 7. CDR1 KGHSH and CDR2 LQKENI come from the germline V gene. The CDR3 DNA reads as TGTGCCAGCTCACCACCTCGAGTAGCGGGAGGGGCCGAGCAGTACTTC. Protein product: CASSPPRVAGGAEQYF. The whole variable domain, remainder taken from reference TRBV18 and TRBJ2-7, is NAGVMQNPRHLVRRRGQEARLRCSPMKGHSHVYWYRQLPEEGLKFMVYLQKENIIDESGMPKERFSAEFPKEGPSILRIQQVVRGDSAAYFCASSPPRVAGGAEQYFGPGTRLTVT.

This clone has just one count. This chain joins TRBV5-1 and TRBJ2-3, with TRBD2 identical over 10 bases. CDR3 length: 15 amino acids. Trimming took 4 bases from V and 0 from J; bases not matched to a gene: 2. Germline lookup yields CDR1 SGHRS and CDR2 YFSETQ. Written as DNA, the CDR3 is TGCGCCAGCAGCCCTAGCGGGAGAAGCACAGATACGCAGTATTTT. Translated, it gives CASSPSGRSTDTQYF. Full variable domain (missing parts from reference TRBV5-1 and TRBJ2-3): KAGVTQTPRYLIKTRGQQVTLSCSPISGHRSVSWYQQTPGQGLQFLFEYFSETQRNKGNFPGRFSGRQFSNSRSEMNVSTLELGDSALYLCASSPSGRSTDTQYFGPGTRLTVL.

V and J are TRBV28 and TRBJ2-3, with a tentative D call TRBD1 (6 bases). V lost 10 bases to trimming and J lost 2 bases, with 13 bases between them. Germline CDR1 is MDHEN and CDR2 is SYDVKM. This CDR3 has 13 amino acids. The CDR3 DNA follows: TGTGCCATTAGGGACACTCCCACAGATACGCAGTATTTT. This sequence encodes CAIRDTPTDTQYF. Full variable domain (remainder filled in from reference TRBV28 and TRBJ2-3): DVKVTQSSRYLVKRTGEKVFLECVQDMDHENMFWYRQDPGLGLRLIYFSYDVKMKEKGDIPEGYSVSREKKERFSLILESASTNQTSMYLCAIRDTPTDTQYFGPGTRLTVL.

The chain is built from TRBV10-3 and TRBJ1-1, with D tentatively TRBD1 (6 bases). The germline gives CDR1 ENHRY, CDR2 SYGVKD. The CDR3 runs to 12 residues. Trimming took off 7 bases at V and 6 bases at J, with 12 bases between the two ends. CDR3 nucleotides: TGTGCCATCATGGCGCCAGGGGCTGAAGCTTTCTTT. It specifies CAIMAPGAEAFF.

This chain connects TRBV10-2 to TRBJ2-7; 10 bases align to TRBD2. This CDR3 is 14 amino acids long. Germline V gives CDR1 WSHSY, CDR2 SAAADI. Trimming removed 10 bases from V and 2 bases from J; junction bases left unmatched: 8. The CDR3 nucleotides read TGCGCCATCGCATCAGCGGGAGGGGCCTACGAGCAGTACTTC. Translation: CAIASAGGAYEQYF.

The V gene is TRBV7-9, the J gene TRBJ1-4; TRBD1 is a possible D gene (6 bases). The germline gives CDR1 SEHNR, CDR2 FQNEAQ (reference sequence). Trimming took 5 bases from V and 5 from J, leaving 15 bases between them. This CDR3 region has 15 residues. CDR3 protein: CASSKLDSLNEKLFF. Written as DNA, the CDR3 is TGTGCCAGCAGCAAATTGGACAGTTTAAATGAAAAACTGTTTTTT.

V and J are TRBV7-9 and TRBJ2-7, with D uncertain. This CDR3 contains 11 residues. Germline V lookup: CDR1 SEHNR, CDR2 FQNEAQ (reference sequence). Trimming cost V 5 bases and J 5 bases, with 7 bases left between them. The chain's CDR3 is CASSRDHEQYF. CDR3 nucleotides: TGTGCCAGCAGCCGAGACCACGAGCAGTACTTC. The complete variable domain, with remaining parts taken from reference TRBV7-9 and TRBJ2-7, reads DTGVSQNPRHKITKRGQNVTFRCDPISEHNRLYWYRQTLGQGPEFLTYFQNEAQLEKSRLLSDRFSAERPKGSFSTLEIQRTEQGDSAMYLCASSRDHEQYFGPGTRLTVT.

This clone was seen once. The missing conserved phenylalanine or tryptophan at the end of this CDR3 makes a read error likely. The limits of the CDR3 on the DNA are not certain, so only TCRdb's listed CDR3 is given. V usage is TRBV2 and J usage is TRBJ2-3. Germline-derived CDR1 and CDR2 are SNHLY and FYNNEI. Inclusive of both ends, the CDR3 amounts to 8 amino acids. The CDR3 loop is CASRALGK.

This clone was observed once. The J gene is TRBJ2-1, the V gene TRBV20-1; D remains unclear. Trimming left V 7 bases short and J 7 bases short, with 11 bases between. CDR1 and CDR2 (germline): DFQATT, SNEGSKA (reference sequence). CDR3 length equals 11 residues. The CDR3, as DNA: TGCAGTGTTTTTCGGACGAATGAGCAGTTCTTC. It yields the protein CSVFRTNEQFF.

The chain couples TRBV11-3 to TRBJ2-1, with 9 bases that match TRBD2. Germline V gene data show CDR1 as SGHNT and CDR2 as YENEEA. The CDR3 length is 16 residues. J gave up 4 bases and V 5 bases, and 9 bases lay outside the gene matches. Here the CDR3 reads CASSQRFSGRYNEQFF. The CDR3 DNA sequence: TGTGCCAGCAGCCAAAGATTTAGCGGGAGATACAATGAGCAGTTCTTC. The full variable domain, completed using reference TRBV11-3 and TRBJ2-1, is EAGVVQSPRYKIIEKKQPVAFWCNPISGHNTLYWYLQNLGQGPELLIRYENEEAVDDSQLPKDRFSAERLKGVDSTLKIQPAELGDSAVYLCASSQRFSGRYNEQFFGPGTRLTVL.

The table lists this clone with a few counts. The chain combines TRBV5-4 with TRBJ1-5; D uncertain. The CDR3 has 12 amino acids. Germline V gene lookup returns CDR1 SGHNT and CDR2 YYREEE (reference sequence). Trimming cost V 4 bases and J 5 bases, with 7 bases left between them. The CDR3 sequence: CASSAPDQPQHF. CDR3 nucleotides: TGTGCCAGCAGCGCTCCCGATCAGCCCCAGCATTTT.

V gene TRBV7-9 combines with J gene TRBJ2-5; TRBD2 matches at 8 bases. CDR3 length: 16 residues. Germline lookup yields CDR1 SEHNR and CDR2 FQNEAQ (reference sequence). V lost 1 base and J lost 0; bases outside the gene matches: 4. The DNA for the CDR3 is TGTGCCAGCAGCTTAGGGGTAGCGGGGTACCAAGAGACCCAGTACTTC. It encodes CASSLGVAGYQETQYF.

The chain recombines TRBV2 with TRBJ1-4; a weak D match, TRBD1 (5 bases). The CDR3 contains 15 residues. Germline assignment: CDR1 SNHLY and CDR2 FYNNEI. The V and J ends lost 6 bases and 4 bases respectively, with 15 bases between them. The CDR3 nucleotides are TGTGCCAGCAGACCCACTGAGGGGCGTAATGAAAAACTGTTTTTT. It encodes CASRPTEGRNEKLFF.

As regards this clone: The junction does not match germline at one end; this may be a read error. The V gene is TRBV7-7, the J gene TRBJ2-5; D possibly matches TRBD1 or TRBD2 (5 bases each). The CDR3 is 13 amino acids. The V gene's germline CDR1 is SSHAT and CDR2 FNYEAQ (reference sequence). Written as DNA, the CDR3 is TGTGCTAGCAGCTTCGGGGCGGGAGAGACCCAGTACTTC. Residues: CASSFGAGETQYF.

The rearrangement joins TRBV19 to TRBJ1-4; D possibly corresponds to TRBD1 (6 bases). This CDR3 is built from 15 residues. V lost 4 bases to trimming and J lost 3 bases, with 12 bases between them. Germline V gene sequence: CDR1 LNHDA, CDR2 SQIVND (reference sequence). In DNA form, the CDR3 reads TGTGCCAGTAGTACCAGACAGGCTCCTAATGAAAAACTGTTTTTT. Protein: CASSTRQAPNEKLFF.

This chain joins TRBV30 and TRBJ2-7, with D possibly matching TRBD2 (6 bases). Germline CDR1 GTSNPN, CDR2 SVGIG (reference sequence). This CDR3 is built from 13 residues. CDR3 nucleotides: TGTGCGTGGGGGGACGGGGAAAGTTACGAGCAGTACTTC. Translation gives CAWGDGESYEQYF.